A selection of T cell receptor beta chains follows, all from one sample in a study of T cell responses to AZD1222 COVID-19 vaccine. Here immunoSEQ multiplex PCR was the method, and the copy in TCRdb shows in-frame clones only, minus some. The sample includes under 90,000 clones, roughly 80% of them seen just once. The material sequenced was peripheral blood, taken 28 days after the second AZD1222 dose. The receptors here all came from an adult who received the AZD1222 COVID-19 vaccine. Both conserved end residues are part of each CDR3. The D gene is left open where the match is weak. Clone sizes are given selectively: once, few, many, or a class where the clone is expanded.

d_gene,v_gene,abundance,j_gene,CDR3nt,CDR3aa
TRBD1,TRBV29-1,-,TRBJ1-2,TGCAGCGCGCACGCCGGGACAGACTATGGCTACACCTTC,CSAHAGTDYGYTF
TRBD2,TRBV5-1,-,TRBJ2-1,TGCGCCAGCAGCTTGGGACTAGCGACCAGCAATGAGCAGTTCTTC,CASSLGLATSNEQFF
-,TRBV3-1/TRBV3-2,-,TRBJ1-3,TGTGCCAGCAGCCAAGCTCCGCCTGGAAACACCATATATTTT,CASSQAPPGNTIYF
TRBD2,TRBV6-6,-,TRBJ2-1,TGTGCCAGCAGTCCCCCTTTTCACTCGACTGTCTGGGGGCGGGAGGATCCGTCCTACAATGAGCAGTTCTTC,CASSPPFHSTVWGREDPSYNEQFF
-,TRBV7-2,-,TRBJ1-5,TGTGCCAGCAGCTCATTTCAGGGGAGGGATCAGCCCCAGCATTTT,CASSSFQGRDQPQHF
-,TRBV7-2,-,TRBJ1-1,TGTGCCAGCAGCCCACCTAAGGCGGGGCCAAACACTGAAGCTTTCTTT,CASSPPKAGPNTEAFF
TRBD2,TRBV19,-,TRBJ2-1,TGTGCCAGTAGTCAGGGACTAGTAAATGAGCAGTTCTTC,CASSQGLVNEQFF
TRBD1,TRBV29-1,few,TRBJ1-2,TGCAGCGTACAGGGGTTGGATGGCTACACCTTC,CSVQGLDGYTF
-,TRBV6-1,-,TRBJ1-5,TGTGCCAGCAGTGAAATCGGAACAGTGCCGAATCAGCCCCAGCATTTT,CASSEIGTVPNQPQHF
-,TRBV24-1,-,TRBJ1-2,TGTGCCACCACTGGGACGGACTATGGCTACACCTTC,CATTGTDYGYTF
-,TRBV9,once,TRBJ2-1,TGTGCCAGCAGCGTAGGTATCTCAATATCCTACAATGAGCAGTTCTTC,CASSVGISISYNEQFF
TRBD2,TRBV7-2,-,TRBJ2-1,TGTGCCAGCAGCTTAGAACTAGCGGGAGGCGCTGAGCAGTTCTTC,CASSLELAGGAEQFF
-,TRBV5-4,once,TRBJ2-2,TGTGCCAGCAGCCCAGAAGGGGTGAACACCGGGGAGCTGTTTTTT,CASSPEGVNTGELFF
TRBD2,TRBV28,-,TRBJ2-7,TGTGCCAGCAGCGCTAGCGGGAGATCCTACGAGCAGTACTTC,CASSASGRSYEQYF
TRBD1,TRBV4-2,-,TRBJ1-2,TGTGCCAGCAGCCACTGGACAGGGGACGGTGGCTACACCTTC,CASSHWTGDGGYTF
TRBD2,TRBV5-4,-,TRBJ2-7,TGTGCCAGCAGCTCAGGGACTAGCGGGAGGGCCACCGAGCAGTACTTC,CASSSGTSGRATEQYF
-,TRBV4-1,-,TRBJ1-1,TGCGCCAGCAGCCAAGTCAGGGCAGGGGACACTGAAGCTTTCTTT,CASSQVRAGDTEAFF
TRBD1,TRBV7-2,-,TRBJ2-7,TGTGCCAGCAGCTTAGACAGACAGGGGACCGAGCAGTACTTC,CASSLDRQGTEQYF
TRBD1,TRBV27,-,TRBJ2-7,TGTGCCAGCAGTCCGACAGGGAAGGCCTACGAGCAGTACTTC,CASSPTGKAYEQYF
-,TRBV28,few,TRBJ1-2,TGTGCCAGCAGTTTAAAGGGGGTAGCGTGGAACTATGGCTACACCTTC,CASSLKGVAWNYGYTF
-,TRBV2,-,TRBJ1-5,TGTGCCAGCAAGGGGGGATGGAATCAGCCCCAGCATTTT,CASKGGWNQPQHF
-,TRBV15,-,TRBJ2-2,TGTGCCACCAGCAGAGATTCAGGGGCTAACACCGGGGAGCTGTTTTTT,CATSRDSGANTGELFF
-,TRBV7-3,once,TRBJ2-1,TGTGCCAGCAGCTTAGGAGCGAGCAACTACAATGAGCAGTTCTTC,CASSLGASNYNEQFF
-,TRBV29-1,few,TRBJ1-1,TGCAGCGTTGAAGAATTAGGGAGGCCTGAAGCTTTCTTT,CSVEELGRPEAFF
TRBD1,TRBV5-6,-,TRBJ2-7,TGTGCCAGCAGCTCGACAGGGCGGTACGAGCAGTACTTC,CASSSTGRYEQYF
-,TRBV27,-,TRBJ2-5,TGTGCCAGCAGTTTTTTAGGGACCCAAGAGACCCAGTACTTC,CASSFLGTQETQYF
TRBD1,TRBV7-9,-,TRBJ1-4,TGTGCCAGCAGCTTACGGGGGACAGCGAATGAAAAACTGTTTTTT,CASSLRGTANEKLFF
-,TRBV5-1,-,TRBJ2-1,TGCGCCAGCAGCTTGGATGCTAGATCGAATGAGCAGTTCTTC,CASSLDARSNEQFF
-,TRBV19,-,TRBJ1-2,TGTGCCAGTAGTATTCAACGCAGAGGAGGGGTTGGCTACACCTTC,CASSIQRRGGVGYTF
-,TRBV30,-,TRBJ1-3,TGTGCCTGGGGGGGAATAGGGACGATGCACACCATATATTTT,CAWGGIGTMHTIYF
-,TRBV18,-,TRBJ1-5,TGTGCCAGCTCACAAGAGGTACAGGGACATCAGCCCCAGCATTTT,CASSQEVQGHQPQHF
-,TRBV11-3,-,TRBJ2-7,TGTGCCAGCAGCTTCGAGTCGGGGCCCTCCTACGAGCAGTACTTC,CASSFESGPSYEQYF
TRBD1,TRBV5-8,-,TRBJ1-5,TGTGCCAGCAGCTTGGGGGCCGACAGGGTTTTACAGCCCCAGCATTTT,CASSLGADRVLQPQHF
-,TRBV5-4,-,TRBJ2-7,TGTGCCAGCCGGGACCCAGATAGGGCATCCTACGAGCAGTACTTC,CASRDPDRASYEQYF
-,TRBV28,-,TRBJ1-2,TGTGCCAGCAGTTTCCCACCCCTCGACTCGTATGGCTACACCTTC,CASSFPPLDSYGYTF